The next 10 T cell receptor beta chains were all read from a single sample in a study of T cell repertoires in cytomegalovirus infection (dated by TCRdb to between 2018 and 2021). Sequencer: Illumina HiSeq 1500. The public sequencing data were trimmed at Q25 with fastp and processed into clonotypes with MiXCR by TCRdb, which kept only in-frame beta chains. Rows merge per CDR3 protein into single entries with the most common DNA and genes. Present in this sample are about 140,000 distinct CDR3 sequences, 5.5% to 7% of which were seen just once. 18% of the sample belongs to the ten largest clones. Sequenced sample: PBMCs. Source of these receptors: a human donor in good health (CMV status not recorded). Some clones in this sample may be carry-over from other donors' samples.

There are a few counts of this clonotype. The chain joins TRBV5-1 to TRBJ2-7, with D tentatively TRBD1 (6 bases). V was pared by 4 bases and J by 5 bases, with 16 bases between. Germline V lookup: CDR1 SGHRS, CDR2 YFSETQ. This CDR3 is built from 14 residues. The CDR3 reads CASSSGGRVDEQYF. CDR3 sequence (DNA): TGCGCCAGCAGCAGTGGGGGCAGGGTGGACGAGCAGTACTTC.

This clonotype was counted many times. The junction shows a germline mismatch at one end, possibly a read error. This chain connects TRBV12-3 or TRBV12-4 to TRBJ1-5; weak D call: TRBD1 (6 bases). The length of the CDR3 is 13 residues. CDR3 in amino acids: CASSLGGFQPQHF. In DNA form, the CDR3 reads TGTGCCAGCAGCTTAGGGGGATTTCAGCCCCAGCATTTT.

This clonotype came up many times. The gene calls are TRBV19 and TRBJ1-1; a possible D gene is TRBD1 (6 bases). The ends were cut back, 7 bases at V and 2 bases at J, with 14 bases in the middle. The CDR3 runs 14 residues. CDR1 is LNHDA and CDR2 is SQIVND in the germline V gene (reference sequence). This CDR3 reads CASIMTGSNTEAFF. The DNA for the CDR3 is TGTGCCAGTATTATGACAGGATCTAACACTGAAGCTTTCTTT.

This clonotype showed up just a few times. This chain joins TRBV19 and TRBJ1-1, with D hard to call. V was shortened by 2 bases and J by 3 bases, with 7 bases between the two germline ends. The CDR3 has 13 amino acids. Per the germline V gene, CDR1 is LNHDA and CDR2 is SQIVND (reference sequence). Here the CDR3 reads CASSIKRDTEAFF. Written as DNA, the CDR3 is TGTGCCAGTAGTATAAAGAGGGACACTGAAGCTTTCTTT.

This clonotype has a count of ten or more. The chain combines TRBV12-3 or TRBV12-4 with TRBJ2-2, with D tentatively TRBD1 (5 bases). Trimming took off 6 bases at V and 4 bases at J, with 9 bases between the two ends. This CDR3 region has 13 residues. The CDR3 sequence is CASRQGFTGELFF. The CDR3 DNA sequence: TGTGCCAGCAGGCAGGGATTCACCGGGGAGCTGTTTTTT.

There are many counts of this clonotype. V is TRBV23-1 and J is TRBJ1-5; D remains ambiguous. TRBV23-1 is treated as an ORF (open reading frame) with a function not yet certain. The ends were cut back, 2 bases at V and 7 bases at J, with 18 bases in the middle. The length of the CDR3 is 16 residues. For the CDR3, the DNA is TGCGCCAGCAGTCAAATAATCCCCAGAGTAGGCCAGCCCCAGCATTTT. Its translation: CASSQIIPRVGQPQHF.

Ten or more counts support this clonotype. The chain is built from TRBV10-3 and TRBJ2-2, with D possibly being TRBD1 or TRBD2 (6 bases each). The V end was cut by 2 bases, the J end by 4 bases, with 32 bases between. CDR1 and CDR2 from the germline V gene are ENHRY and SYGVKD. The CDR3 is 22 amino acids. The CDR3 sequence is CAISETPGIFRGPNLVTGELFF. CDR3 sequence (DNA): TGTGCCATCAGTGAGACCCCCGGGATCTTCCGGGGGCCGAACCTGGTCACCGGGGAGCTGTTTTTT.

This clonotype has ten or more counts. The V gene is TRBV2, the J gene TRBJ2-5, with TRBD2 matching 9 bases. CDR3 length equals 18 residues. In germline, CDR1 is SNHLY, CDR2 FYNNEI. Losses at the gene ends were 3 bases for V and 1 base for J; bases not matched to a gene: 12. The CDR3 protein is CASSETLAGGRSQETQYF. CDR3 coding DNA: TGTGCCAGCAGTGAGACTCTGGCGGGGGGGCGTTCCCAAGAGACCCAGTACTTC.

This clonotype was seen repeatedly, ten times or more. For the CDR3, the DNA is TGTGCCAGCAGCCCTGGGGGCCTGGGACTAGCGACCCAGTACTTC. Protein: CASSPGGLGLATQYF. The J gene is TRBJ2-5, the V gene TRBV7-2, with TRBD2 matching over 9 bases. Germline CDR1 is SGHTA and CDR2 is FQGNSA. The CDR3 runs to 15 residues. J was trimmed by 7 bases and V by 5 bases; bases with no gene match: 11.

In this sample, this clonotype turned up a few times. The chain joins TRBV19 to TRBJ2-2, with 8 nucleotides matching TRBD1. The J segment lost 3 bases and the V segment lost 6 bases, leaving 3 bases of the junction unmatched. This CDR3 region has 14 residues. The germline gives CDR1 LNHDA, CDR2 SQIVND (reference sequence). CDR3 in amino acids: CASSGQGYTGELFF. DNA of the CDR3: TGTGCCAGTAGCGGACAGGGTTACACCGGGGAGCTGTTTTTT.